This record looks at one T cell receptor (beta chain) sequence and its context. What it recognizes is unknown. One end of the junction does not line up with germline, which may come from a read error. These data come from a study of T cell repertoires in cytomegalovirus infection. Turning to the study itself: CMV infection and matching HLA type were both indicated by public TCR beta signatures.

TCRdb analysed the reads with MiXCR anew, one entry per CDR3 protein. The sample yields about 180,000 distinct CDR3 sequences, 17% seen once. Overall study findings and caveats: Within the response measured ex vivo, HLA-C-restricted CMV-specific TCR beta clonotypes were dominant.

The length of the CDR3 is 17 residues. Germline lookup yields CDR1 DFQATT and CDR2 SNEGSKA (reference sequence). This sequence was found in a human donor in good health (CMV status not recorded). Some clones in this sample may be carry-over from other donors' samples. This rearrangement joins TRBV20-1 to TRBJ2-6; D possibly matches TRBD1 or TRBD2 (6 bases each). The source material was CD8+ T cells from PBMCs. CDR3 sequence reads: CSADPGANPSGANGLTF. The CDR3 bases are TGCAGTGCCGACCCGGGGGCTAATCCCTCTGGGGCCAACGGCCTGACTTTC.